This TCR beta chain emerged from a study of T cell responses to AZD1222 COVID-19 vaccine. Findings and caveats of the study: It was only after the peak T cell response that any repertoires were sampled. Vaccine-related CD4 TCRs covered spike, predominating at 160-218 and 743-854.

Sequencing used immunoSEQ multiplex PCR; TCRdb keeps in-frame clones, though not all of them. This sample has about 110,000 clones, with 75% to 90% found just once. With regard to this clone: Its antigen is undetermined. Other DNA sequences within the sample encode an identical CDR3.

From germline, CDR1 is SGHDN and CDR2 FVKESK. Trimming pared 4 bases from V and 0 bases from J, leaving 6 bases between. The CDR3 extends over 13 amino acids. This receptor was identified in an adult in good health. The chain carries TRBV14 and TRBJ2-5; no definite D call. The sample was peripheral blood, taken on day 0 of AZD1222 vaccination. CDR3 sequence (DNA): TGTGCCAGCAGCCGCGCAAACCAAGAGACCCAGTACTTC. This encodes CASSRANQETQYF.